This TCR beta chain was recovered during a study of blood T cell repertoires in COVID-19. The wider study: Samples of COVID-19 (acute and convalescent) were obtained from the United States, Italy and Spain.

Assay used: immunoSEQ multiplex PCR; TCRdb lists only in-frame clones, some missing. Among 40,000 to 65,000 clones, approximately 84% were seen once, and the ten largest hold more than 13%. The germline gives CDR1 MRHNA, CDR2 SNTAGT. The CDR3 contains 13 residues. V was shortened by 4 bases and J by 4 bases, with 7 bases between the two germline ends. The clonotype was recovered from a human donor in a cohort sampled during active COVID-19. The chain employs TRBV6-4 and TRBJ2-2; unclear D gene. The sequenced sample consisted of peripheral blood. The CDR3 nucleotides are TGTGCCAGCAGTGTCGGTGGCACCGGGGAGCTGTTTTTT. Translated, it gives CASSVGGTGELFF.